This is a list of T cell receptor beta chains from one sample in a study of blood T cell repertoires in COVID-19. Method: immunoSEQ multiplex PCR; TCRdb's copy keeps in-frame clones and lacks some. The repertoire holds 95,000 to 130,000 clones, with around four fifths as singletons. The sample was peripheral blood. The receptor source for this set is a man aged 25-45 years with acute or convalescent COVID-19. Both conserved end residues are part of each CDR3. Each record gives: CDR3 protein, CDR3 DNA, J gene, clone size, V gene, D gene. The D gene is left open where the match is weak. Clone size is given for some rows only: seen once, a few or many times, or a class if the clone is expanded.

CASSFPGQPQHF | TGTGCCAGCAGTTTCCCAGGGCAGCCCCAGCATTTT | TRBJ1-5 | NA | TRBV12-3/TRBV12-4 | NA
CASSFRTPRGYTF | TGTGCCAGCAGCTTCCGAACCCCGAGGGGCTACACCTTC | TRBJ1-2 | NA | TRBV5-6 | NA
CASSQRDRGLGLNSPLHF | TGTGCCAGCAGCCAACGGGACAGGGGGCTCGGACTTAATTCACCCCTCCACTTT | TRBJ1-6 | NA | TRBV14 | TRBD1
CAGTGGGYGYTF | TGTGCCGGCACAGGGGGCGGTTATGGCTACACCTTC | TRBJ1-2 | once | TRBV6-6 | TRBD1
CASSPLPGDNGYTF | TGTGCCAGCAGCCCATTGCCAGGGGACAATGGCTACACCTTC | TRBJ1-2 | NA | TRBV7-9 | NA
CAISESREGAGELFF | TGTGCCATCAGTGAGTCGCGGGAGGGCGCCGGGGAGCTGTTTTTT | TRBJ2-2 | NA | TRBV10-3 | TRBD2
CASSADTYEQYF | TGTGCCAGTAGTGCGGACACTTACGAGCAGTACTTC | TRBJ2-7 | NA | TRBV19 | NA
CASSPMGAAITGELFF | TGTGCCAGCAGCCCCATGGGGGCGGCGATCACCGGGGAGCTGTTTTTT | TRBJ2-2 | NA | TRBV7-9 | NA
CASSPVPSNTGELFF | TGCGCCAGCAGTCCGGTGCCTTCGAACACCGGGGAGCTGTTTTTT | TRBJ2-2 | NA | TRBV5-1 | NA
CASSPGLIYEQYF | TGCGCCAGCAGCCCAGGACTGATCTACGAGCAGTACTTC | TRBJ2-7 | NA | TRBV5-1 | NA
CASSEARVGETQYF | TGTGCCAGCAGTGAAGCCAGGGTTGGGGAGACCCAGTACTTC | TRBJ2-5 | NA | TRBV6-1 | NA
CASSTGQGETTYEQYF | TGCGCCAGCAGCACAGGACAGGGAGAAACAACCTACGAGCAGTACTTC | TRBJ2-7 | NA | TRBV5-1 | TRBD1
CASSLDRIVANTGELFF | TGCGCCAGCAGCTTGGACAGAATAGTTGCGAACACCGGGGAGCTGTTTTTT | TRBJ2-2 | NA | TRBV5-1 | NA
CASSRRPGQGYEKLFF | TGTGCCAGCAGCCGAAGACCGGGACAGGGGTATGAAAAACTGTTTTTT | TRBJ1-4 | NA | TRBV7-9 | TRBD1
CASSLGDRPYNEQFF | TGTGCCAGCAGCTTAGGGGACAGACCCTACAATGAGCAGTTCTTC | TRBJ2-1 | NA | TRBV11-2 | TRBD1
CASSQERASYTDTQYF | TGTGCCAGCAGCCAAGAGCGGGCCAGTTACACAGATACGCAGTATTTT | TRBJ2-3 | NA | TRBV3-1/TRBV3-2 | NA
CASSLVGGGRNIQYF | TGTGCCAGCAGCTTAGTGGGAGGCGGGCGGAACATTCAGTACTTC | TRBJ2-4 | NA | TRBV7-9 | NA
CASSFSRGEQYF | TGTGCCAGCAGTTTCTCCCGGGGAGAGCAGTACTTC | TRBJ2-7 | NA | TRBV27 | NA
CASSQSGGANTGELFF | TGTGCCAGCTCACAAAGCGGGGGGGCGAACACCGGGGAGCTGTTTTTT | TRBJ2-2 | NA | TRBV18 | TRBD2
CASTWKSGGSGNTIYF | TGTGCCAGCACTTGGAAGTCAGGGGGATCGGGAAACACCATATATTTT | TRBJ1-3 | few | TRBV2 | TRBD1
CASSTRTAYGYTF | TGTGCCAGTAGCACTCGGACAGCCTATGGCTACACCTTC | TRBJ1-2 | NA | TRBV19 | NA
CASSEGSWDGYTF | TGTGCCAGCAGCGAGGGTTCCTGGGATGGCTACACCTTC | TRBJ1-2 | once | TRBV7-3 | NA
CASSPGGIGTEAFF | TGTGCCAGCAGCCCTGGGGGGATAGGCACTGAAGCTTTCTTT | TRBJ1-1 | few | TRBV9 | NA
CASSSASGSAKNIQYF | TGTGCCAGCAGCTCAGCCTCAGGATCTGCCAAAAACATTCAGTACTTC | TRBJ2-4 | once | TRBV11-2 | NA
CASSQGGQGGEAFF | TGTGCCAGCAGCCAAGGGGGGCAGGGGGGTGAGGCTTTCTTT | TRBJ1-1 | NA | TRBV3-1/TRBV3-2 | TRBD1
CASSLGQRRTEAFF | TGCGCCAGCAGCTTGGGACAGAGAAGGACTGAAGCTTTCTTT | TRBJ1-1 | few | TRBV5-1 | NA
CASSLGRGAPGNTIYF | TGTGCCAGCAGCTTGGGCCGGGGGGCGCCGGGAAACACCATATATTTT | TRBJ1-3 | NA | TRBV5-4 | NA
CASSHYYLAGDTGELFF | TGTGCCAGCAGTCATTATTACCTAGCGGGGGACACCGGGGAGCTGTTTTTT | TRBJ2-2 | NA | TRBV27 | TRBD2
CASSLALSSYNEQFF | TGTGCCAGCAGCCTAGCGCTGAGCTCCTACAATGAGCAGTTCTTC | TRBJ2-1 | NA | TRBV7-8 | NA
CAISGGLAAYNEQFF | TGTGCCATCAGCGGGGGACTAGCCGCCTACAATGAGCAGTTCTTC | TRBJ2-1 | NA | TRBV10-3 | TRBD2
CASNPGDHTEAFF | TGCGCCAGCAACCCAGGGGACCACACTGAAGCTTTCTTT | TRBJ1-1 | NA | TRBV4-1 | NA
CATSRDAGDYGYTF | TGTGCCACCAGCAGAGATGCAGGGGACTATGGCTACACCTTC | TRBJ1-2 | NA | TRBV15 | NA